Listed here is a single TCR beta chain. No antigen is known for it. The identical CDR3 is also encoded by other nucleotide sequences in the sample. This sample stems from a study of shared clonotypes between healthy human individuals. Regarding the study as a whole: Despite large depth, rarefaction showed incomplete sorted-subset sequencing.

Each cell subset's genomic DNA was divided evenly among several immunoSEQ plates. Generated by immunoSEQ multiplex PCR, the TCRdb table keeps only in-frame clones and is missing some. Of some 2,400,000 clones in the sample, 95% are singletons; the top ten hold roughly 0.13%. There are 14 residues in the CDR3. J gave up 4 bases and V 3 bases, and 5 bases lay outside the gene matches. Looked up from germline, CDR1 is MNHEY and CDR2 is SVGAGI. This clonotype was obtained from a man in his late teens or twenties in good health. The gene calls are TRBV6-5 and TRBJ2-7; 8 nucleotides align to TRBD2. The specimen was naive CD4+ T cells sorted from blood. Subset in this sample: CD45RA+ positively selected. The CDR3 loop is CASSYAGGGYEQYF. CDR3 DNA sequence: TGTGCCAGCAGTTATGCGGGGGGTGGTTACGAGCAGTACTTC.